This T cell receptor beta chain was recovered during a study of vaccination and CD4 T cells after COVID-19. The treatment was: roughly 10-day PBMC culture with coronavirus spike peptide pools or control peptides (ViraFEST assay). Sequenced with the Oncomine TCR Beta short-read assay was DNA taken from cultured CD4+ T cells. Each CDR3 protein is one row after TCRdb ran MiXCR on the PCR reads. The data contain around 5,300 distinct CDR3 sequences, about 25% of them singletons. This clonotype counts as medium-sized. No antigen is known for it. CDR3 length equals 15 residues. Trimming cost V 3 bases and J 4 bases, with 15 bases left between them. Germline V CDR1 and CDR2: MNHEY, SMNVEV (reference sequence).

The chain carries TRBV27 and TRBJ1-2; a weak D match, TRBD1 (5 bases). The input for sequencing was CD4+ T cells from blood, cultured in vitro, taken after SARS-CoV-2 vaccination. The source is a human donor who had recovered from COVID-19. The CDR3 region is CASSLGRQALYGYTF. The CDR3 region has the DNA TGTGCCAGCAGTTTGGGGCGCCAGGCCCTCTATGGCTACACCTTC.